This T cell receptor (beta chain) was captured in a study of cytomegalovirus exposure and HLA in healthy donors. The CDR3 sequence is 15 residues long. V gave up 0 bases and J gave up 7 bases, with 13 bases separating them. Germline V lookup: CDR1 MNHNS, CDR2 SASEGT. The PCR made use of 60 Vbeta and 13 Jbeta primers. Using immunoSEQ multiplex PCR, the repertoire was profiled, and TCRdb retains in-frame clones only, with some absent. The sample includes 150,000 to 250,000 clones, approximately 85% of them seen just once. The chain links TRBV6-1 to TRBJ2-1; D perhaps matches TRBD1 (6 bases). The TCR was taken from a woman between 50 and 59 years old in good health and CMV-seropositive. The sequencing sample was made of PBMCs. The CDR3 loop reads CASSEAGARRNEQFF. The CDR3 DNA sequence: TGTGCCAGCAGTGAAGCGGGGGCTAGGAGGAATGAGCAGTTCTTC.